This TCR beta chain was recorded in a study of identifying expanded T cells in peripheral blood. General observations from the study: Clone count variance between approximately two-week samples rose with total template count. Differentially abundant clones: 1 to 1.5 between replicates, about 16 at 2 to 3 weeks, 19 to 20 at four.

The CDR3 contains 12 residues. The ends were cut back, 1 base at V and 6 bases at J, with 7 bases in the middle. Germline CDR1 SGHTS, CDR2 YDEGEE. Assay: immunoSEQ multiplex PCR; the TCRdb copy retains only in-frame clones and omits some. Of around 85,000 clones listed, around 91% are singletons. Collection occurred without any documented infections or immune events in donors. As regards this clone: The antigen remains undetermined.

This chain joins TRBV5-8 and TRBJ2-5; D is undetermined. The source is a person aged 18 to 70 in good health. Sequenced: blood. CDR3 in DNA: TGTGCCAGCAGCTTGAGTGACCAGACCCAGTACTTC. Amino acid sequence: CASSLSDQTQYF. Full variable domain (missing parts from reference TRBV5-8 and TRBJ2-5): EAGVTQSPTHLIKTRGQQATLRCSPISGHTSVYWYQQALGLGLQFLLWYDEGEERNRGNFPPRFSGRQFPNYSSELNVNALELEDSALYLCASSLSDQTQYFGPGTRLLVL.